The subject of this entry is one T cell receptor (beta chain). This entry is derived from a study of PD-L1 blockade in urothelial cancer. The overall study: Bladder-origin urothelial cancer in males described about 90% of the 29 patients. Samples came from 3 weeks, at the second dose, and 6 weeks into treatment.

Some clones are missing from TCRdb's copy, which holds only in-frame ones; the method was immunoSEQ multiplex PCR. Of tens of thousands of clones listed, more than 75% are singletons. The material sequenced was PBMCs, taken around atezolizumab (anti-PD-L1) treatment. The TCR sequence derives from a man aged 50 or older with urothelial cancer.

The CDR3 coding sequence is TGTGCCAGAGGGACAGGGGGCACATACGAGCAGTACTTC. Residues: CARGTGGTYEQYF. V usage is TRBV6-4 and J usage is TRBJ2-7; 12 positions match TRBD1. V gave up 9 bases and J gave up 4 bases; unmatched junction bases: 4. The length of the CDR3 is 13 residues. CDR1 is MRHNA and CDR2 is SNTAGT in the germline V gene.